A single sample is the source of the 20 T cell receptor beta chains below, sequenced in a study of blood T cell repertoires in COVID-19. Sequenced by immunoSEQ multiplex PCR; TCRdb stores in-frame clones only, minus some. The table records some 350,000 clones, approximately 89% of them present only once. Input material: peripheral blood. The receptor set was obtained from a young woman who had recovered from COVID-19.

A remark on this clone: This same CDR3 is encoded by further DNA sequences in the sample. The chain combines TRBV30 with TRBJ1-2, with D tentatively TRBD1 (6 bases). The CDR3 contains 14 residues. V dropped 0 bases and J dropped 0 bases, with 8 bases sitting between them. Germline values: CDR1 GTSNPN, CDR2 SVGIG (reference sequence). CDR3 coding DNA: TGTGCCTGGAGTGTACCAGGGGCTAACTATGGCTACACCTTC. It encodes CAWSVPGANYGYTF.

The chain recombines TRBV4-3 with TRBJ2-3; possible D gene TRBD2, 7 bases. V was trimmed by 0 bases and J by 7 bases, leaving 14 bases between them. Looked up from germline, CDR1 is LGHNA and CDR2 is YSLEER. This CDR3 has 15 residues. DNA of the CDR3: TGCGCCAGCAGCCAAGAGGGGGCGGGGGCCCATACGCAGTATTTT. It yields the protein CASSQEGAGAHTQYF.

The chain employs TRBV6-5 and TRBJ2-4; tentative D call: TRBD2 (6 bases). The CDR3 covers 14 residues. Germline V gene data show CDR1 as MNHEY and CDR2 as SVGAGI. Trimming pared 4 bases from V and 7 bases from J, leaving 14 bases between. The CDR3 reads CASSSAGTVNIQYF. In DNA, the CDR3 is TGTGCCAGCAGTTCCGCTGGGACTGTCAACATTCAGTACTTC.

This chain links TRBV5-8 with TRBJ2-2; D remains unclear. The CDR3 spans 17 residues. Per the germline V gene, CDR1 is SGHTS and CDR2 is YDEGEE. Trimming removed 2 bases at V and 6 bases at J, with 20 bases between. The chain's CDR3 is CASSLRAHGSVPGELFF. CDR3 coding DNA: TGTGCCAGCAGCTTACGAGCACACGGGTCGGTGCCCGGGGAGCTGTTTTTT.

The chain couples TRBV30 to TRBJ2-2, with D possibly TRBD2 on 6 matching bases. This CDR3 has 13 residues. CDR1 and CDR2 (germline): GTSNPN, SVGIG (reference sequence). The CDR3 loop is CAGRTLGAGELFF. Here the CDR3 DNA reads TGTGCAGGGAGGACTCTAGGGGCCGGGGAGCTGTTTTTT.

The rearrangement uses TRBV5-5 and TRBJ2-5; the match to TRBD2 covers 7 bases. Germline CDR1 reads SGHKS; CDR2 reads YYEKEE (reference sequence). This CDR3 is 15 amino acids long. The V segment lost 3 bases and the J segment 4 bases; nucleotides outside the gene matches: 9. The CDR3 DNA reads TGTGCCAGCAGCTGGGGACCTTCGGGGGGAGAGACCCAGTACTTC. Translation gives CASSWGPSGGETQYF.

Comments on this clone: Distinct nucleotide sequences in the sample also encode this CDR3. V is TRBV28 and J is TRBJ2-5, with 7 bases fitting TRBD2. The CDR3 loop spans 14 amino acids. V lost 4 bases, J lost 4 bases, and 6 bases stayed unmatched. Germline-derived CDR1 and CDR2 are MDHEN and SYDVKM. The CDR3 reads CASSSPTGGETQYF. The CDR3 nucleotides read TGTGCCAGCAGTTCCCCTACGGGAGGAGAGACCCAGTACTTC.

V usage is TRBV4-1 and J usage is TRBJ2-3; possibly TRBD2 for D (6 bases). CDR1 and CDR2 from the germline V gene are MGHRA and YSYEKL. The CDR3 totals 16 residues. V lost 4 bases, J lost 1 base, and 15 bases lay in between. The CDR3 spells CASSPQAAGRTDTQYF. CDR3 coding DNA: TGCGCCAGCAGCCCCCAAGCTGCGGGACGCACAGATACGCAGTATTTT.

The rearrangement joins TRBV2 to TRBJ2-7; tentative D call: TRBD1 (6 bases). V lost 4 bases and J lost 2, with 12 bases in between. CDR1 and CDR2 (germline): SNHLY, FYNNEI. CDR3 length: 14 residues. For the CDR3, the DNA is TGTGCCAGCAGTGGGAACAGGGTAACCTACGAGCAGTACGTC. Translated: CASSGNRVTYEQYV.

This clone has just a few counts. The CDR3 spells CAWSVYRGRYGYTF. CDR3 nucleotides: TGTGCCTGGAGTGTATACAGGGGGAGATATGGCTACACCTTC. The V and J genes are TRBV30 and TRBJ1-2; 8 bases map to TRBD1. In germline, CDR1 is GTSNPN, CDR2 SVGIG (reference sequence). The CDR3 spans 14 residues. J lost 5 bases, V lost 0 bases, and 5 bases had no gene match.

In nucleotides, the CDR3 is TGTGCCAGCAGCCGGAGTGTTGGCACAGATACGCAGTATTTT. Encoded protein: CASSRSVGTDTQYF. The gene calls are TRBV13 and TRBJ2-3, with D unresolved. CDR3 length: 14 residues. Germline CDR1 reads PRHDT; CDR2 reads FYEKMQ (reference sequence). Trimming removed 5 bases from V and 1 base from J, with 10 bases in between.

This clone was recorded once. CDR3 DNA: TGTGCCAGTAGTCAGGACAGGAATATTTGGAAGCCCCAGCATTTT. Translated: CASSQDRNIWKPQHF. J is TRBJ1-5 and V is TRBV19, with TRBD1 matching 7 bases. V dropped 5 bases and J dropped 8; count of bases not matched to a gene: 12. Germline V lookup: CDR1 LNHDA, CDR2 SQIVND (reference sequence). The length of the CDR3 is 15 residues.

The V call is TRBV19, the J call TRBJ1-1, with 8 bases lining up with TRBD1. Unmatched junction bases numbered 5, after V lost 3 bases and J lost 5 bases. CDR1 is LNHDA, CDR2 SQIVND, per germline (reference sequence). CDR3 length equals 14 residues. For the CDR3, the DNA is TGTGCCAGTAGTATCGGACAGGGAAGGACTGAAGCTTTCTTT. This translates into CASSIGQGRTEAFF.

The chain joins TRBV5-6 to TRBJ2-2; the D is unclear. The CDR3 consists of 13 residues. The V gene lost 0 bases and the J gene lost 4 bases, with 4 bases spanning the gap. Germline V gives CDR1 SGHDT, CDR2 YYEEEE. CDR3 in amino acids: CASSLAGTGELFF. CDR3 nucleotides: TGTGCCAGCAGCTTGGCGGGCACCGGGGAGCTGTTTTTT.

The rearrangement links TRBV7-2 to TRBJ2-7; possible D gene TRBD2, 6 bases. This CDR3 has 14 residues. V shed 4 bases and J shed 6 bases, with 16 bases lying between them. The V gene's germline CDR1 is SGHTA and CDR2 FQGNSA. The CDR3 DNA sequence: TGTGCCAGCAGCTCGGGACTGACCATGACCGAGCAGTACGTC. This encodes CASSSGLTMTEQYV.

The gene calls are TRBV6-5 and TRBJ2-3; possible D gene TRBD2, 5 bases. V lost 6 bases and J 2 bases, leaving 12 bases between the germline ends. The germline CDR1 and CDR2 sequences are MNHEY and SVGAGI. The CDR3 is made up of 14 amino acids. The CDR3 region has the DNA TGTGCCAGCAGACAGAGGACTTACACAGATACGCAGTATTTT. It specifies CASRQRTYTDTQYF.

This chain joins TRBV11-2 and TRBJ1-1; D is possibly TRBD1 (5 bases). CDR1 is SGHAT and CDR2 is FQNNGV in the germline V gene. With 5 bases removed from V and 3 bases from J, the gap between germline ends came to 22 bases. The length of the CDR3 is 17 residues. CDR3 bases: TGTGCCAGCAGCCCTTTGACTCGGGGGTCAGACGACACTGAAGCTTTCTTT. This encodes CASSPLTRGSDDTEAFF.

This chain links TRBV27 with TRBJ1-6, with D perhaps TRBD1 (6 bases). The germline CDR1 and CDR2 sequences are MNHEY and SMNVEV (reference sequence). The CDR3 has 17 amino acids. V was clipped by 6 bases and J by 5 bases, with 20 bases between them. The CDR3 is CASRHTLRGPNNSPLHF. CDR3 in DNA: TGTGCCAGCAGACATACTCTCAGGGGTCCCAATAATTCACCCCTCCACTTT.

The count of this clone is one. The rearrangement links TRBV6-5 to TRBJ2-3; D may be TRBD2 (6 bases). Per the germline V gene, CDR1 is MNHEY and CDR2 is SVGAGI. V was trimmed by 6 bases and J by 3 bases, leaving 10 bases between them. This CDR3 has 13 residues. Written as DNA, the CDR3 is TGTGCCAGCAGAAGTGGGACTACAGATACGCAGTATTTT. Protein sequence: CASRSGTTDTQYF.

The chain links TRBV19 to TRBJ1-5; 8 nucleotides align to TRBD1. The J segment lost 2 bases and the V segment lost 10 bases, leaving 4 bases of the junction unmatched. CDR3 length: 13 amino acids. CDR1 LNHDA and CDR2 SQIVND come from the germline V gene (reference sequence). The CDR3 DNA sequence: TGTGCCACCAGGGGGCAGGGCAATCAGCCCCAGCATTTT. Its translation: CATRGQGNQPQHF.